This section outlines one T cell receptor (beta chain) sequence together with its context. This entry comes from a study of cytomegalovirus exposure and HLA in healthy donors. The PCR made use of 60 Vbeta and 13 Jbeta primers. Method: immunoSEQ multiplex PCR; TCRdb's copy keeps in-frame clones and lacks some. The repertoire holds over 100,000 clones, with approximately 80% as singletons. The clonotype originates from a male donor in good health and CMV-seropositive. The material sequenced was PBMCs.

CDR3 bases: TGTGCCAGCAGTCTTGAGGAGGGGGCTTCCTACGAGCAGTACTTC. Residues: CASSLEEGASYEQYF. The chain joins TRBV6-5 to TRBJ2-5; D possibly corresponds to TRBD1 (7 bases). The end of the DNA is better explained by TRBJ2-7, so the J call may be wrong. The germline V gene has CDR1 MNHEY and CDR2 SVGAGI. The CDR3 has 15 amino acids.